The rows below give T cell receptor beta chains drawn from one sample of a study of cytomegalovirus exposure and HLA in healthy donors. The data were produced by immunoSEQ multiplex PCR, yet TCRdb's version contains in-frame clones alone and is incomplete. This sample carries some 200,000 clones, 83% of them seen once, and the ten largest clones take over 1.5%. The sample comprised PBMCs. The receptor set was obtained from a man aged 45-65 years in good health and CMV-seronegative. Both conserved end residues are part of each CDR3. D genes are given only for firm matches. Rows give clone size only sometimes, using once, few, many, or a class for an expanded clone.

J: TRBJ2-1; V: TRBV5-1; D: TRBD2; size: -; DNA: TGCGCCAGCAGCTTCCTAGCGGGGGGGGTCTCTGAGCAGTTCTTC; CDR3: CASSFLAGGVSEQFF
J: TRBJ1-3; V: TRBV7-6; D: -; size: -; DNA: TGTGCCAGCAGCTTAGCGCTGCCGGTCTCTGGAAACACCATATATTTT; CDR3: CASSLALPVSGNTIYF
J: TRBJ1-2; V: TRBV11-2; D: TRBD1; size: -; DNA: TGTGCCAGCAGCTTAGGGACAGGGAAGGGCTATGGCTACACCTTC; CDR3: CASSLGTGKGYGYTF
J: TRBJ2-5; V: TRBV19; D: TRBD2; size: -; DNA: TGTGCCAGTAGCCCTCGACTAGCGGGAGTGGATCAGACCCAGTACTTC; CDR3: CASSPRLAGVDQTQYF
J: TRBJ1-1; V: TRBV7-2; D: -; size: once; DNA: TGTGCCAGCAGCTTAGCGGGGCAGGGGCGGTGGACTGAAGCTTTCTTT; CDR3: CASSLAGQGRWTEAFF
J: TRBJ2-7; V: TRBV5-6; D: TRBD1; size: -; DNA: TGTGCCAGCAGCTGGTTAGGGAAAGGGGGCCGCTACGAGCAGTACTTC; CDR3: CASSWLGKGGRYEQYF
J: TRBJ2-7; V: TRBV5-4; D: TRBD1; size: -; DNA: TGTGCCAGCAGCTTGGGGGGGACAGGGGTGGCCTACGAGCAGTACTTC; CDR3: CASSLGGTGVAYEQYF
J: TRBJ2-1; V: TRBV11-1; D: TRBD2; size: -; DNA: TGTGCCAGCAGCCCTCTGAGCGGGGGGGCTGAAGTTGAGCAGTTCTTC; CDR3: CASSPLSGGAEVEQFF
J: TRBJ2-1; V: TRBV5-6; D: -; size: -; DNA: TGTGCCAGCAGCTGGGCCGTTACAGGGATAACCTACAATGAGCAGTTCTTC; CDR3: CASSWAVTGITYNEQFF
J: TRBJ1-6; V: TRBV7-2; D: TRBD1; size: -; DNA: TGTGCCAGCAGCTACACGACAGGGGGCGCGCATTCACCCCTCCACTTT; CDR3: CASSYTTGGAHSPLHF
J: TRBJ2-2; V: TRBV18; D: -; size: -; DNA: TGTGCCAGCTCACCAGGAGCCGGGGAGCTGTTTTTT; CDR3: CASSPGAGELFF
J: TRBJ2-7; V: TRBV29-1; D: -; size: -; DNA: TGCAGCGTTGAGCCCTCTGTACTTGCGACCTACGAGCAGTACTTC; CDR3: CSVEPSVLATYEQYF
J: TRBJ2-7; V: TRBV30; D: -; size: -; DNA: TGTGCCTGGAGTTCCGGGACTGCCGAGCAGTACTTC; CDR3: CAWSSGTAEQYF
J: TRBJ2-3; V: TRBV9; D: TRBD2; size: -; DNA: TGTGCCAGCAGCGTAGCTACTAGCGGGGGGTCAGATACGCAGTATTTT; CDR3: CASSVATSGGSDTQYF
J: TRBJ1-1; V: TRBV27; D: -; size: -; DNA: TGTGCCAGCAGTTTATCGAGCGGGGGCACTGAAGCTTTCTTT; CDR3: CASSLSSGGTEAFF
J: TRBJ1-2; V: TRBV10-3; D: -; size: -; DNA: TGTGCCATCAGTGGGGGGCCCTATGGCTACACCTTC; CDR3: CAISGGPYGYTF
J: TRBJ1-6; V: TRBV27; D: TRBD1; size: -; DNA: TGTGCCAGCAGTTTACGGGGGGATCGGGACAGGGGGGATTCACCCCTCCACTTT; CDR3: CASSLRGDRDRGDSPLHF
J: TRBJ2-7; V: TRBV7-8; D: TRBD2; size: -; DNA: TGTGCCAGCAGCTTATCAGTGTACCGGACTAGCGGATCCTACGAGCAGTACTTC; CDR3: CASSLSVYRTSGSYEQYF
J: TRBJ2-3; V: TRBV4-2; D: -; size: -; DNA: TGTGCCAGCAGCCGAGTCCTCACGGTTTCTTCCACAGATACGCAGTATTTT; CDR3: CASSRVLTVSSTDTQYF
J: TRBJ2-2; V: TRBV4-1; D: TRBD1; size: -; DNA: TGCGCCAGCAGCCAAGAGTGGCAGGGGGCGCTCCCTAACACCGGGGAGCTGTTTTTT; CDR3: CASSQEWQGALPNTGELFF
J: TRBJ2-5; V: TRBV7-3; D: TRBD1; size: -; DNA: TGTGCCAGCAGCTTACTAGGGACAGTCCAAGAGACCCAGTACTTC; CDR3: CASSLLGTVQETQYF
J: TRBJ2-5; V: TRBV7-2; D: TRBD1; size: -; DNA: TGTGCCAGCAGCTTATTCGGGGACAGGTTGGGGACCCAGTACTTC; CDR3: CASSLFGDRLGTQYF
J: TRBJ1-1; V: TRBV21-1; D: -; size: -; DNA: TGTGCCAGCAGGAGGAGTGGACAGGGAAACACTGAAGCTTTCTTT; CDR3: CASRRSGQGNTEAFF
J: TRBJ2-5; V: TRBV2; D: TRBD2; size: -; DNA: TGTGCCAGCAGTCCTGGACTAGCGGGGGTTCAAGAGACCCAGTACTTC; CDR3: CASSPGLAGVQETQYF
J: TRBJ2-2; V: TRBV18; D: -; size: -; DNA: TGTGCCAGCTCACCACAGTCCAGACTTAACACCGGGGAGCTGTTTTTT; CDR3: CASSPQSRLNTGELFF
J: TRBJ1-2; V: TRBV6-6; D: -; size: -; DNA: TGTGCCAGCAGTTCCCCTGCGATTTACACCTTC; CDR3: CASSSPAIYTF
J: TRBJ2-5; V: TRBV14; D: TRBD2; size: once; DNA: TGTGCCAGCAGCCGCGGTAGCGGGCCGGAAAAGACCCAGTACTTC; CDR3: CASSRGSGPEKTQYF
J: TRBJ2-1; V: TRBV12-5; D: -; size: -; DNA: TGTGCTAGTGGTTTCTACAGGGATCGCTACAATGAGCAGTTCTTC; CDR3: CASGFYRDRYNEQFF
J: TRBJ2-7; V: TRBV5-4; D: TRBD2; size: -; DNA: TGTGCCAGCAGCTTCATGGGTAGCGGGGGTTTCGAGCAGTACTTC; CDR3: CASSFMGSGGFEQYF
J: TRBJ2-7; V: TRBV6-5; D: TRBD1; size: -; DNA: TGTGCCAGCAGTTACTCCCGACAGGGGGTTTTGAGGTACTTC; CDR3: CASSYSRQGVLRYF
J: TRBJ1-2; V: TRBV6-5; D: -; size: few; DNA: TGTGCCAGCAGTTACCGAACCCAGAACTATGGCTACACCTTC; CDR3: CASSYRTQNYGYTF
J: TRBJ2-2; V: TRBV19; D: TRBD1; size: -; DNA: TGTGCCAGTAGCATGGGTGGGACAGGGTCACGCTACATGGAGCTGTTTTTT; CDR3: CASSMGGTGSRYMELFF
J: TRBJ2-2; V: TRBV2; D: TRBD2; size: -; DNA: TGTGCCAGCAGTTTTCGGACTAGCTATGGCGGGGAGCTGTTTTTT; CDR3: CASSFRTSYGGELFF
J: TRBJ1-2; V: TRBV6-6; D: TRBD1; size: -; DNA: TGTGCCAGCGTAAGCTCAGGGGGCTATGGCTACACCTTC; CDR3: CASVSSGGYGYTF
J: TRBJ2-3; V: TRBV27; D: TRBD2; size: once; DNA: TGTGCCAGCAGTTTGAGGACTAGCGGGGGGAGCACAGATACGCAGTATTTT; CDR3: CASSLRTSGGSTDTQYF
J: TRBJ1-1; V: TRBV7-9; D: -; size: -; DNA: TGTGCCAGCAGCCCCCCGGAGTGGAGGGGGGGGGAAGCTTTCTTT; CDR3: CASSPPEWRGGEAFF
J: TRBJ2-7; V: TRBV13; D: -; size: -; DNA: TGTGCCAGCAGCTTAGAGGGGCGGAACTCCTACGAGCAGTACTTC; CDR3: CASSLEGRNSYEQYF